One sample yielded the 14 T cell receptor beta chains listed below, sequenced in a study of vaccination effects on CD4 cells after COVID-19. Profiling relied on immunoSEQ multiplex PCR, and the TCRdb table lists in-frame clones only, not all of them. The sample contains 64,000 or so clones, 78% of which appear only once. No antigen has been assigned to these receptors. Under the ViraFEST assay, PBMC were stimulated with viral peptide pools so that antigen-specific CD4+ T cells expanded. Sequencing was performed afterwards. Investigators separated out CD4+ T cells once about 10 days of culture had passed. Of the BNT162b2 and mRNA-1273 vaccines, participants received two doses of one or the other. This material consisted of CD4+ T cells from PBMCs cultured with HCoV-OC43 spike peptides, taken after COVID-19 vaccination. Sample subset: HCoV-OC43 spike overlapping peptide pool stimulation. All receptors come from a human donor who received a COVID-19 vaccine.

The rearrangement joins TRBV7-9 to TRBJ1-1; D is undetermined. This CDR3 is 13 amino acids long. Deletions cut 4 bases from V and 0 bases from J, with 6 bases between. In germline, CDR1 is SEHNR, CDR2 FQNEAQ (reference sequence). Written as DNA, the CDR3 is TGTGCCAGCAGCTATGGACTGAACACTGAAGCTTTCTTT. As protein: CASSYGLNTEAFF.

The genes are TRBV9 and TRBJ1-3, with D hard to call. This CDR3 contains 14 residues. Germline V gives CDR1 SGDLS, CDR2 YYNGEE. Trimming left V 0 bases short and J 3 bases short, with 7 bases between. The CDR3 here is CASSVGNFGNTIYF. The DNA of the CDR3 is TGTGCCAGCAGCGTAGGAAACTTTGGAAACACCATATATTTT.

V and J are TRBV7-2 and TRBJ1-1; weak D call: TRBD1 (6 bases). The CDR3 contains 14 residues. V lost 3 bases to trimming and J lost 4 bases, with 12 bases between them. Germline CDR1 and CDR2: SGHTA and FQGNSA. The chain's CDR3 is CASSFQGLSTEAFF. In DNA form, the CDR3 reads TGTGCCAGCAGCTTCCAGGGGTTGAGCACTGAAGCTTTCTTT.

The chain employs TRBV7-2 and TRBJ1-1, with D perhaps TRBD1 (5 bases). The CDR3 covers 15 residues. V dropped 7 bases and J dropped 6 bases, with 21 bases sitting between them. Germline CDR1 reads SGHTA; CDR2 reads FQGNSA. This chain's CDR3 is CASTPPGRGRPEAFF. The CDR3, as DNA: TGTGCCAGCACCCCCCCAGGGAGGGGCAGGCCTGAAGCTTTCTTT.

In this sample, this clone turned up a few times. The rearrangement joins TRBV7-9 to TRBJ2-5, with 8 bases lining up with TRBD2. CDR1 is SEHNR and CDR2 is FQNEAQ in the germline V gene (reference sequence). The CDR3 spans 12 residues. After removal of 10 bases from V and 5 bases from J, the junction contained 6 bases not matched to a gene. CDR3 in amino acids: CATGGDRETQYF. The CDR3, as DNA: TGTGCCACCGGGGGGGATCGGGAGACCCAGTACTTC. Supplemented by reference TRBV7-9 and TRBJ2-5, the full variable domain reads DTGVSQNPRHKITKRGQNVTFRCDPISEHNRLYWYRQTLGQGPEFLTYFQNEAQLEKSRLLSDRFSAERPKGSFSTLEIQRTEQGDSAMYLCATGGDRETQYFGPGTRLLVL.

CDR3 coding DNA: TGTGCCAGCACCCTACATCCTGTGAACACTGAAGCTTTCTTT. It codes for CASTLHPVNTEAFF. The V call is TRBV6-5, the J call TRBJ1-1; D is undetermined. Germline CDR1 is MNHEY and CDR2 is SVGAGI. Deletions cut 7 bases from V and 0 bases from J, with 12 bases between. This CDR3 is built from 14 residues.

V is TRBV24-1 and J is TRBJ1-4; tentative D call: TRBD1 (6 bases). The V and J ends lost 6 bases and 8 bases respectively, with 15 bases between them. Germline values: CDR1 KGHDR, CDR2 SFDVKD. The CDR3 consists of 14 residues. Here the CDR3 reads CATSQGGAKEKLFF. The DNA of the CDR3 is TGTGCCACCAGTCAAGGGGGGGCGAAGGAAAAACTGTTTTTT.

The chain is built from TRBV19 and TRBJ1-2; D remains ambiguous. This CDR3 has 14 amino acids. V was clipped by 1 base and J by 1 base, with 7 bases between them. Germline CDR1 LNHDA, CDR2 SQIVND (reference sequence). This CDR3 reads CASSIVGNNYGYTF. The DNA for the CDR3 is TGTGCCAGTAGTATAGTGGGAAATAACTATGGCTACACCTTC.

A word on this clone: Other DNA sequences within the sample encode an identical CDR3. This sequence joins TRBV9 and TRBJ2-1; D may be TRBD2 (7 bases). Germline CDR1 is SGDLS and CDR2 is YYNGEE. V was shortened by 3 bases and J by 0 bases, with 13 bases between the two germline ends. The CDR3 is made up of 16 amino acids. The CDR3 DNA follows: TGTGCCAGCAGCGCCGGCGGGGGCAGCTCCTACAATGAGCAGTTCTTC. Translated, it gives CASSAGGGSSYNEQFF. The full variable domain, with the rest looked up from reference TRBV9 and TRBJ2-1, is DSGVTQTPKHLITATGQRVTLRCSPRSGDLSVYWYQQSLDQGLQFLIQYYNGEERAKGNILERFSAQQFPDLHSELNLSSLELGDSALYFCASSAGGGSSYNEQFFGPGTRLTVL.

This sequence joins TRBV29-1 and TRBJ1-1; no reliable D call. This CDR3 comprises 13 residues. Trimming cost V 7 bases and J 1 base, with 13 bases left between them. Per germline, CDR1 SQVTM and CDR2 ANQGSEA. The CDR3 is CSAPGSANTEAFF. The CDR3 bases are TGCAGCGCCCCCGGGAGTGCGAACACTGAAGCTTTCTTT.

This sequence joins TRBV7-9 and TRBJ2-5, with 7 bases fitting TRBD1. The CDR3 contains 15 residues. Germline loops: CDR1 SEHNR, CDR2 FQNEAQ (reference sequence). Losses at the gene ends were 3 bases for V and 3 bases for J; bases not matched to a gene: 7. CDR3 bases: TGTGCCAGCAGCTTCCAGGGACAGATTAAAGAGACCCAGTACTTC. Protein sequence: CASSFQGQIKETQYF.

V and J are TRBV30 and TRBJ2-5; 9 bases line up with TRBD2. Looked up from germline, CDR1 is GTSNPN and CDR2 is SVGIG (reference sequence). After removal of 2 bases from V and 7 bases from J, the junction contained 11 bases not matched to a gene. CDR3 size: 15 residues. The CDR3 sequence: CAWSQAGGPLGTQYF. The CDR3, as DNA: TGTGCCTGGAGTCAAGCGGGGGGTCCGTTAGGGACCCAGTACTTC.

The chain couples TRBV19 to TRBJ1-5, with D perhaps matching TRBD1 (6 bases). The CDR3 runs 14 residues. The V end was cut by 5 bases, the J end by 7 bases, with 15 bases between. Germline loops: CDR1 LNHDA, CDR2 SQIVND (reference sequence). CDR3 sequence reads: CASSYRDTGQPQHF. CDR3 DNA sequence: TGTGCCAGTAGTTACAGGGATACCGGCCAGCCCCAGCATTTT.

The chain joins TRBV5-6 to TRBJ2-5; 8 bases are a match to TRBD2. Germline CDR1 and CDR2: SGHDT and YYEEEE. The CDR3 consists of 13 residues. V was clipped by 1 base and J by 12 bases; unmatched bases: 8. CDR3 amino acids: CASSLSRGALEYF. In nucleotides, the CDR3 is TGTGCCAGCAGCTTGTCGCGGGGGGCTCTTGAGTACTTC.